Listed below are T cell receptor beta chains from one sample, sequenced in a study of beta chain features in type 1 diabetes. The method was immunoSEQ multiplex PCR; TCRdb's version includes in-frame clones alone and lacks a portion of them. Here the sample spans roughly 350,000 clones, about 10% being singletons. Sequenced input: naive CD4+ T cells from blood. The receptors come from a woman in her 30s in good health. CDR3s include the opening cysteine and the closing phenylalanine or tryptophan. The order of the fields is D gene, J gene, V gene, clone size, CDR3 DNA, CDR3 protein. The D gene is left open where the match is weak. Size values are once, few and many counts, or a class for expanded clones, and some rows have none.

>NA|TRBJ2-1|TRBV7-7|NA
TGTGCTAGCAGCCAGACTCCAGGTGGGGGGAATGAGCAGTTCTTC
CASSQTPGGGNEQFF
>TRBD2|TRBJ2-7|TRBV7-9|NA
TGTGCCAGCAGCCCCCTAGCGGGGGACTCCTACGAGCAGTACTTC
CASSPLAGDSYEQYF
>TRBD2|TRBJ2-1|TRBV10-2|few
TGCGCCAGCAGTGTCGGACTAGCGGGAGGGAGCTCCTACAATGAGCAGTTCTTC
CASSVGLAGGSSYNEQFF
>TRBD1|TRBJ1-2|TRBV28|few
TGTGCCAGCAGTCCCACAGGACAGGGGAACTATGGCTACACCTTC
CASSPTGQGNYGYTF
>NA|TRBJ2-3|TRBV5-1|NA
TGCGCCAGCAGCAGAGAATCGGGACTCGGCACAGATACGCAGTATTTT
CASSRESGLGTDTQYF
>TRBD2|TRBJ2-2|TRBV28|NA
TGTGCCAGCAGCCCGGGAGGTGCGAACACCGGGGAGCTGTTTTTT
CASSPGGANTGELFF
>TRBD2|TRBJ2-1|TRBV4-3|NA
TGCGCCAGCAGCCAGCGTTCAGTAGCGGGAAACGACAATGAGCAGTTCTTC
CASSQRSVAGNDNEQFF
>NA|TRBJ2-5|TRBV10-3|few
TGTGCCATCAGTGCAGGGCAGCAAGAGACCCAGTACTTC
CAISAGQQETQYF
>TRBD2|TRBJ2-2|TRBV7-3|NA
TGTGCCAGCAGCTTAACAAGGGCTAGCGGGAGCACCGGGGAGCTGTTTTTT
CASSLTRASGSTGELFF
>TRBD2|TRBJ2-3|TRBV5-1|NA
TGCGCCAGCAGCGTAGCGGGAGGAGCCACAGATACGCAGTATTTT
CASSVAGGATDTQYF
>NA|TRBJ2-6|TRBV9|few
TGTGCCAGCAGCGCCACAGGATCCTCTGGGGCCAACGTCCTGACTTTC
CASSATGSSGANVLTF
>TRBD2|TRBJ2-1|TRBV19|NA
TGTGCCAGTAGTCTGACTAGCGGGAGGTTTAACAATGAGCAGTTCTTC
CASSLTSGRFNNEQFF
>TRBD1|TRBJ2-3|TRBV11-2|few
TGTGCCAGCAGCTCCTTCATACAGGGGAACACAGATACGCAGTATTTT
CASSSFIQGNTDTQYF
>TRBD1|TRBJ1-5|TRBV7-9|few
TGTGCCAGCAGCCTCGGGACAGGACGCAATCAGCCCCAGCATTTT
CASSLGTGRNQPQHF
>TRBD2|TRBJ2-4|TRBV5-4|NA
TGTGCCAGCAGCCCGGGACTAGCGGGAGGAAACATTCAGTACTTC
CASSPGLAGGNIQYF
>TRBD2|TRBJ2-1|TRBV5-1|NA
TGCGCCAGCAGCTTGGTTCTGAGCGGGAGGAGGGATGAGCAGTTCTTC
CASSLVLSGRRDEQFF
>NA|TRBJ2-3|TRBV25-1|NA
TGTGCCAGCAGCGCGGGAATGGGGCTGGGCACAGATACGCAGTATTTT
CASSAGMGLGTDTQYF
>NA|TRBJ1-1|TRBV29-1|few
TGCAGCGTTGCCCTACAGGGCCGGGCGACTGAAGCTTTCTTT
CSVALQGRATEAFF
>TRBD2|TRBJ2-3|TRBV7-8|NA
TGTGCCAGCAGCTTAGGTGGCGGGAGGGCAACAGATACGCAGTATTTT
CASSLGGGRATDTQYF
>NA|TRBJ2-7|TRBV21-1|few
TGTGCCAGAAGGACAGGGGGGGTTCACGAGCAGTACTTC
CARRTGGVHEQYF
>TRBD1|TRBJ2-7|TRBV28|NA
TGTGCCAGCAGAGAGACAGGGTACGAGCAGTACTTC
CASRETGYEQYF
>NA|TRBJ1-1|TRBV2|NA
TGTGCCAGCAGTGGGGACACGAACACTGAAGCTTTCTTT
CASSGDTNTEAFF
>NA|TRBJ1-2|TRBV5-4|NA
TGTGCCAGCAGCTTACCCTCGACAGGTCAATCTGGCTACACCTTC
CASSLPSTGQSGYTF
>TRBD2|TRBJ2-7|TRBV6-6|NA
TGTGCCAGCAGACCACTTCAGGGACTAAGCTACGAGCAGTACTTC
CASRPLQGLSYEQYF
>TRBD2|TRBJ2-1|TRBV6-6|NA
TGTGCCAGCAGTTACCCACTAGCGGGAGGGCACAATGAGCAGTTCTTC
CASSYPLAGGHNEQFF
>NA|TRBJ2-1|TRBV29-1|NA
TGCAGCGTAGAGGCCCGGGACTCCAACTCCTACAATGAGCAGTTCTTC
CSVEARDSNSYNEQFF
>TRBD2|TRBJ2-1|TRBV7-2|NA
TGTGCCAGCAGCTACCTCACTAGCGGGATACAGAGGCCCAATGAGCAGTTCTTC
CASSYLTSGIQRPNEQFF
>NA|TRBJ2-3|TRBV4-2|NA
TGTGCCAGCAGCCAAGACGGGACAAAAACAGATACGCAGTATTTT
CASSQDGTKTDTQYF
>TRBD2|TRBJ2-7|TRBV28|NA
TGTGCCAGCAGTTTAGGTGGTAGCGGGACATACGAGCAGTACTTC
CASSLGGSGTYEQYF
>TRBD1|TRBJ1-5|TRBV9|NA
TGTGCCAGCAGCGTGGGACAGGGAAATCAGCCCCAGCATTTT
CASSVGQGNQPQHF
>NA|TRBJ1-1|TRBV29-1|few
TGCAGCGTTGATGCGGTTAGAGAAGCTTTCTTT
CSVDAVREAFF
>TRBD2|TRBJ2-1|TRBV4-3|few
TGCGCCAGCAGCCAAGAAGGGAGGGGCAATGAGCAGTTCTTC
CASSQEGRGNEQFF
>TRBD2|TRBJ2-1|TRBV5-4|few
TGTGCCAGCAGCTTGGGACTAGCGCCTTACAATGAGCAGTTCTTC
CASSLGLAPYNEQFF
>TRBD2|TRBJ2-2|TRBV29-1|NA
TGCAGCGTTGAAGATGGACTAGCGGGAGGGCTAAGGACCGGGGAGCTGTTTTTT
CSVEDGLAGGLRTGELFF
>NA|TRBJ2-3|TRBV29-1|NA
TGCAGCGTCGGCCGCCTAGCGAGCACAGATACGCAGTATTTT
CSVGRLASTDTQYF
>TRBD2|TRBJ2-1|TRBV9|NA
TGTGCCAGCAGCGGTAGCGGGCTCTACAATGAGCAGTTCTTC
CASSGSGLYNEQFF
>NA|TRBJ2-1|TRBV6-6|few
TGTGCCAGCAGGATGGAGCGGGTCTCCTACAATGAGCAGTTCTTC
CASRMERVSYNEQFF
>NA|TRBJ2-2|TRBV30|NA
TGTGCCTGGAGTGTACCCAGCACCGGGGAGCTGTTTTTT
CAWSVPSTGELFF
>NA|TRBJ1-5|TRBV19|NA
TGTGCCAGTAGTATACTCGGTCAGCCCCAGCATTTT
CASSILGQPQHF
>TRBD1|TRBJ2-1|TRBV30|NA
TGTGCCTGGAGTAGCTCAGGGGGTTGGTCCTACAATGAGCAGTTCTTC
CAWSSSGGWSYNEQFF
>TRBD1|TRBJ2-1|TRBV6-5|few
TGTGCCAGCAGGAGACAGGGGAGCTCCTACAATGAGCAGTTCTTC
CASRRQGSSYNEQFF
>TRBD1|TRBJ1-2|TRBV4-3|NA
TGCGCCAGCAGCCTACCAGGGGGCCGAGCTAACTATGGCTACACCTTC
CASSLPGGRANYGYTF